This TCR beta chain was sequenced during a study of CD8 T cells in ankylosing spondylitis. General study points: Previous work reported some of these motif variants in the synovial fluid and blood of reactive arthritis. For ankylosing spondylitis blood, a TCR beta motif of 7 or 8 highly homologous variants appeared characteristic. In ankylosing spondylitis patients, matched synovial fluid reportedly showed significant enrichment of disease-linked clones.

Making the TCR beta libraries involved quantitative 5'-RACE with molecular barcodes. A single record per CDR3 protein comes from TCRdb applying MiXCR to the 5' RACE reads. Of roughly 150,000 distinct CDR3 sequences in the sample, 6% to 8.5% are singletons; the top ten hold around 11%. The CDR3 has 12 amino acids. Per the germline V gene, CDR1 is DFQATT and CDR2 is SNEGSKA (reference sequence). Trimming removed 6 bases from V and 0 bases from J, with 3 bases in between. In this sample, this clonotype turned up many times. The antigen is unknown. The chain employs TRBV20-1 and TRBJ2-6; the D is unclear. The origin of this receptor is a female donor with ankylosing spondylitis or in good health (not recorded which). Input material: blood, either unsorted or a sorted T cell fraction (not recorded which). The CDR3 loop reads CSAASGANVLTF. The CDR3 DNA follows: TGCAGTGCCGCCTCTGGGGCCAACGTCCTGACTTTC.